This T cell receptor beta chain was retrieved from a study of T-cell reconstitution after alpha-beta-depleted transplantation in children (dated by TCRdb to the mid-2010s). For the wider study: The study quantitatively tracked T-cell immune reconstitution after TCRalphabeta/CD19-depleted allogeneic hematopoietic cell transplantation in children using TCR repertoire profiling.

Library preparation used PCR. Sequencing relied on an Illumina HiSeq 2500. TCR library preparation used molecular barcoding, with unique molecular identifiers applied to normalize quantification of the TCRbeta repertoire. Clones were called with MiXCR by TCRdb after fastp trimmed the public reads at Q25, and only in-frame beta chains were retained. Each entry merges the rows of one CDR3 protein and shows their most common DNA and genes. The sample records some 600,000 distinct CDR3 sequences, roughly 17% of which are singletons. The ten largest clonotypes hold about 1.1% of the sample. This clonotype was detected ten times or more. The target of this receptor is not known. Base qualities were left out, and no much larger clone turns up one base away. The germline V gene encodes CDR1 SEHNR and CDR2 FQNEAQ (reference sequence). Deletion took 7 bases off V and 1 base off J, with a span of 10 bases between the germline ends. The CDR3 runs 13 amino acids, cysteine and phenylalanine included. The DNA shown is the 39-base CDR3, in frame from base 1.

The TCR comes from a human donor who donated a stem cell graft to a child with acute myeloid leukemia. The chain uses TRBV7-9 and TRBJ1-2; TRBD1 is a possible D gene, resting on 6 matching bases. The sample was PBMCs from the stem cell graft donor, taken from the stem cell graft. This receptor has the CDR3 CASTQDSNYGYTF. The DNA is as follows: TGTGCCAGCACCCAGGACAGTAACTATGGCTACACCTTC.